Each of the 3 T cell receptor beta chains below was sequenced from the same sample in a study of T cells expressing NK-cell markers. TCRdb reanalyzed the 5' RACE reads and collapses them to one entry per CDR3 protein, without DNA. Its table records roughly 180,000 distinct CDR3 sequences. Sequencing was carried out using blood T cells: a sorted CD56 or NKG2C T cell subset, CD4+ or CD8+ T cells, or bulk PBMC T cells (not recorded which). These receptors were obtained from a woman between 18 and 75 years old in good health.

The chain uses TRBV5-1 and TRBJ1-2. Per germline, CDR1 SGHRS and CDR2 YFSETQ. There are 12 residues in the CDR3. CDR3 loop: CASSASGRNYTF.

V and J are TRBV25-1 and TRBJ2-5; TCRdb's assignment of TRBD2 cannot be checked, as there is no DNA. Per germline, CDR1 MGHDK and CDR2 SYGVNS. The CDR3 loop spans 14 amino acids. The CDR3 protein is CASSVHASEETQYF.

V is TRBV20-1 and J is TRBJ1-3. The germline V gene encodes CDR1 DFQATT and CDR2 SNEGSKA (reference sequence). This CDR3 contains 13 residues. The CDR3 here is CSAMKGHGNTIYF.